The TCR beta chain under discussion was sequenced for a study of technical replicates of blood from a few donors. Trimming took 1 base from V and 7 from J; bases not matched to a gene: 12. CDR1 is MDHEN and CDR2 is SYDVKM in the germline V gene. The CDR3 length is 18 residues. This clone was found once. Assay: immunoSEQ multiplex PCR; the TCRdb copy retains only in-frame clones and omits some. The top ten clones hold under 0.3% of a sample with tens of thousands of clones, around 94% of them seen once. The specimen was T cells isolated from PBMCs. The chain recombines TRBV28 with TRBJ2-4, with 11 bases identical to TRBD2. This TCR derives from a human donor in good health. The CDR3 region is CASSLSALAGGNKNIQYF. The CDR3 nucleotides are TGTGCCAGCAGTTTATCCGCCCTAGCGGGAGGAAACAAGAACATTCAGTACTTC.